The text below deals with one T cell receptor (beta chain). This clonotype was detected many times. What this receptor recognizes is not known. No base qualities exist here, and no much larger clone lies one base off it. The germline ends are 14 bases apart after V is trimmed by 3 bases and J by 5 bases. The germline V gene (reference sequence) gives CDR1 as LNHDA and CDR2 as SQIVND. The CDR3, cysteine through phenylalanine, is 15 amino acids long. Only CDR3 DNA is held: 45 bases, read in frame from base 1. The ophthalmopathy patients had moderately to severely active disease, with a Clinical Activity Score of 3 or higher, a NOSPECS grade of 4 or higher, and a disease duration of less than 3 months. Patients with other autoimmune diseases, uncontrolled infections, pregnancy or lactation were excluded from the study. Clinical symptoms, serum thyroxine, TRAb, thyroid ultrasound and orbital computed tomography formed the basis of the diagnosis. Using Ficoll-Paque density gradient centrifugation, PBMCs were isolated from 10 ml of fresh peripheral blood. Total RNA was extracted with Trizol reagent and quality-checked on an Agilent 2100 Bioanalyzer.

TCR beta CDR3 regions were amplified from RNA transcripts for repertoire sequencing. The first round was an RT-PCR using HTBI primers with the Qiagen OneStep RT-PCR kit, and this first round was followed by a second-round multiplex PCR, then size selection and purification. Sequencing of the libraries was carried out on an Illumina HiSeq2000 in paired-end mode with 100 bp reads. The study's own analysis went as follows. SOAPnuke was used for read processing, and reads with adapters, uncalled bases, a mean Phred below 15, or no exact constant-primer or identifier match were discarded. COPE v1.2.5 was used to merge the high-quality paired reads. Unique nucleotide sequences were defined as clonotypes and aligned to IMGT TRB V, D and J references using MiTCR v1.1. The analysis was limited to V-J combinations with a frequency above 0.0001, which together covered approximately 99% of repertoires. A TCR clonal expansion and chaos score per V-J combination was defined as the ratio of F50 clonal expansion to chaos observed in the TCRdist matrix. Welch's t-statistics and random forest were used to reduce the features to 10 to 15 V-J combinations, which were then used as input to a naive Bayes classifier. Thyroid-blood repertoire similarity was quantified with the Morisita-Horn index. TCRdb reran the public reads through fastp at Q25 and MiXCR, keeping productive beta chains. Rows with a matching CDR3 protein are joined into one entry that keeps the most common DNA and genes. For this entry, the V and J calls and clone size follow TCRdb and not the study's own pipeline. The sample table contains fewer than 350,000 distinct CDR3 sequences; only one count was recorded for roughly 16% of them. The top ten clonotypes cover around an eighth of the sample.

This specimen comes from a study of Graves' ophthalmopathy and Graves' hyperthyroidism listed by TCRdb under 2018. Study-wide context: Peripheral blood was collected before any treatment was given, at the time of initial diagnosis. The study used TCR beta repertoire signatures to distinguish Graves' ophthalmopathy from Graves' hyperthyroidism and to predict progression to ophthalmopathy. In total, 135 blood samples were TCR-sequenced: 40 to 45 ophthalmopathy, some 75 hyperthyroidism and about 17 hyperthyroidism-to-ophthalmopathy patients. A discovery set of about a hundred patients (approximately 45 ophthalmopathy, 57 stable hyperthyroidism) was enrolled to explore V-J signatures distinguishing ophthalmopathy from hyperthyroidism. An independent validation cohort was composed of 18 hyperthyroidism patients and approximately 15 patients who later progressed from hyperthyroidism to ophthalmopathy. In roughly 6 hyperthyroidism patients, T-cell repertoires of thyroid tissue and blood were compared. After sampling, hyperthyroidism patients received methimazole starting at 30 mg daily, and ophthalmopathy patients received high-dose intravenous methylprednisolone.

Paper-wide results and their limitations: In validation, the model predicted ophthalmopathy progression with nearly 71% sensitivity and roughly 72% specificity; more than ten predicted patients were CT-confirmed with GO in a median of 6.5 months. In cross-validation, the 13-signature model distinguished ophthalmopathy from stable hyperthyroidism with around 86% sensitivity and 81% to 82% specificity, while in the test set the corresponding values were roughly 80% and 75%. Sample size was not predetermined statistically, and investigators were not blinded to group allocation. Most expanded thyroid clonotypes with a frequency above 0.001 also appeared in blood, which suggests that blood repertoires may reflect the immune response in the thyroid.

The sequenced material came from peripheral blood. The sequence was obtained from an adult man with Graves' ophthalmopathy. This chain joins TRBV19 to TRBJ1-3; the D gene assignment is ambiguous. The CDR3 has the sequence CASSIRRTERNTIYF. The nucleotide sequence reads as follows: TGTGCCAGTAGTATCCGGCGCACGGAGCGAAACACCATATATTTT.